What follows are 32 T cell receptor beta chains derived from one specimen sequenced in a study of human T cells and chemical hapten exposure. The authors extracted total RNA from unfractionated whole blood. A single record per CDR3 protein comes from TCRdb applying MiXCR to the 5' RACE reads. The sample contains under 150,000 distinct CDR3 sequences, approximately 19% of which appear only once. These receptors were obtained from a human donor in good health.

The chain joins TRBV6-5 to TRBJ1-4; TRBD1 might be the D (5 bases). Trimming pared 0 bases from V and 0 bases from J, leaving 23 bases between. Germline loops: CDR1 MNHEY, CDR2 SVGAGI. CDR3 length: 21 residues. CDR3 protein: CASSYSGVGALSGPTNEKLFF. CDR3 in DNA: TGTGCCAGCAGTTACTCCGGGGTAGGGGCCCTCTCGGGCCCAACTAATGAAAAACTGTTTTTT.

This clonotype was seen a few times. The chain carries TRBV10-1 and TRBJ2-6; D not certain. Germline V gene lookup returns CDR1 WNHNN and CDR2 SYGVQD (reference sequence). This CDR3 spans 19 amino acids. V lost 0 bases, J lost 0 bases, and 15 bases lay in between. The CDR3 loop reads CASSESSLKNPSGANVLTF. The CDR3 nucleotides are TGCGCCAGCAGTGAGTCGAGTTTGAAGAACCCCTCTGGGGCCAACGTCCTGACTTTC.

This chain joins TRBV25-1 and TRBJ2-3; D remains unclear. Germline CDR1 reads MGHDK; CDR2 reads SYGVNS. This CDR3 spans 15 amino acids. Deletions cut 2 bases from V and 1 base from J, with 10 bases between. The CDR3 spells CASSEANRRTDTQYF. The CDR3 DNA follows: TGTGCCAGCAGTGAAGCTAACCGCCGCACAGATACGCAGTATTTT.

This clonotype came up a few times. CDR3: CASSSPSGRVLNEQFF. Here the CDR3 DNA reads TGTGCCAGCAGTTCCCCCAGCGGGAGGGTTCTCAATGAGCAGTTCTTC. The chain employs TRBV6-5 and TRBJ2-1; 10 bases agree with TRBD2. V lost 4 bases to trimming and J lost 6 bases; unmatched junction nucleotides: 9. The CDR3 is 16 residues long. The germline CDR1 and CDR2 sequences are MNHEY and SVGAGI.

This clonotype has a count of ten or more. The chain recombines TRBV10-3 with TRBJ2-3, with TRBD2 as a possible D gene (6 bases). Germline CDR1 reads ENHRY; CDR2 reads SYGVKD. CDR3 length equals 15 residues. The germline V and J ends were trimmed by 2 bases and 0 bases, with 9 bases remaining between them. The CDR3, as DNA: TGTGCCATCAGTGAGCCGGGACTTAGCACAGATACGCAGTATTTT. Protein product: CAISEPGLSTDTQYF.

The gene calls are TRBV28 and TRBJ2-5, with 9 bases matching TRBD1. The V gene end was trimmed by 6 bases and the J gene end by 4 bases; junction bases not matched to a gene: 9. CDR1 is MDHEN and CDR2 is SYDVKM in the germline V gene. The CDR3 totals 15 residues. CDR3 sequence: CASRDRDRGRETQYF. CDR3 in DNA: TGTGCCAGCAGGGACAGAGACAGGGGGAGAGAGACCCAGTACTTC. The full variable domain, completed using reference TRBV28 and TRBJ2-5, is DVKVTQSSRYLVKRTGEKVFLECVQDMDHENMFWYRQDPGLGLRLIYFSYDVKMKEKGDIPEGYSVSREKKERFSLILESASTNQTSMYLCASRDRDRGRETQYFGPGTRLLVL.

The CDR3 region has the DNA TGTGCCAGCAGCTCGAGCGGGAGGGCCGGCGGGGAGCTGTTTTTT. Residues: CASSSSGRAGGELFF. This rearrangement joins TRBV11-2 to TRBJ2-2; 10 nucleotides agree with TRBD2. The CDR3 totals 15 residues. Per germline, CDR1 SGHAT and CDR2 FQNNGV. J lost 7 bases, V lost 4 bases, and 6 bases had no gene match.

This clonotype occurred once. CDR3 nucleotides: TGCGCCAGCGGAGGGGCGGGGGCCAATGAAAAACTGTTTTTT. This gives the protein CASGGAGANEKLFF. The rearrangement uses TRBV4-1 and TRBJ1-4; possible D gene TRBD1, 6 bases. The CDR3 totals 14 residues. Germline values: CDR1 MGHRA, CDR2 YSYEKL. Trimming shortened V by 8 bases and J by 5 bases, and 15 bases separated the two germline ends.

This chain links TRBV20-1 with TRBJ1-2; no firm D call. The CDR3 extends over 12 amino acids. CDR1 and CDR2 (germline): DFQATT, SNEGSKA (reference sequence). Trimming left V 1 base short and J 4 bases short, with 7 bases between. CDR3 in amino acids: CSARGQAYGYTF. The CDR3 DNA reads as TGCAGTGCTAGAGGGCAAGCCTATGGCTACACCTTC.

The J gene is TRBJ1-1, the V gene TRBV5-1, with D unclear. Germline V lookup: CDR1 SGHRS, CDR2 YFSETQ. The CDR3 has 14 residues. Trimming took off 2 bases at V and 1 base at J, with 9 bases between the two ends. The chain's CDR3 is CASSFSQSNTEAFF. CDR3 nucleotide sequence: TGCGCCAGCAGCTTTTCCCAATCGAACACTGAAGCTTTCTTT.

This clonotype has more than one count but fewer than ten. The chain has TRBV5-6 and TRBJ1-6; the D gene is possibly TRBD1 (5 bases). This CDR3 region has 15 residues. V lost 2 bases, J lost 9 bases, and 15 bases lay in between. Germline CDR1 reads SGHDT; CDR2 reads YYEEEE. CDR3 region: CASSFFAGQASPLHF. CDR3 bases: TGTGCCAGCAGCTTCTTTGCAGGGCAAGCTTCACCCCTCCACTTT.

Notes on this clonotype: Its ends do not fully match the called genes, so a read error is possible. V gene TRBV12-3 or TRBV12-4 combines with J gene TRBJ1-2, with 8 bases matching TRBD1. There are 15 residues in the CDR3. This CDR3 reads CASSLTQGAYYGCTF. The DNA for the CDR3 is TGTGCCAGCAGTTTAACCCAGGGGGCGTACTATGGCTGCACCTTC.

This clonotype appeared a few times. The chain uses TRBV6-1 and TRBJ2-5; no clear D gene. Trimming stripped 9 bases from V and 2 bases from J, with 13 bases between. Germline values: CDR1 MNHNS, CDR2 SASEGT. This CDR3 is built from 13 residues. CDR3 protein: CARKRRRQETQYF. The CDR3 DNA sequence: TGTGCCAGAAAGCGCAGGAGACAAGAGACCCAGTACTTC.

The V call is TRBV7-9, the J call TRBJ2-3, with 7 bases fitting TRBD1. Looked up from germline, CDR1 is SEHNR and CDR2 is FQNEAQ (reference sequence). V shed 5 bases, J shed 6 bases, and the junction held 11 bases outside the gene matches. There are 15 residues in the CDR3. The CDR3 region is CASSPFTGVSDTQYF. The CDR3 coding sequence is TGTGCCAGCAGCCCCTTTACAGGGGTTAGCGATACGCAGTATTTT.

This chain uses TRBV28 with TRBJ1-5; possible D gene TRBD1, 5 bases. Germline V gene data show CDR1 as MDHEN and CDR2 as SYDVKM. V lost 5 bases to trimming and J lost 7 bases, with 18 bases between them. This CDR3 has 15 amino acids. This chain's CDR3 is CASSRAGRADQPQHF. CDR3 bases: TGTGCCAGCAGTAGGGCGGGCAGGGCGGACCAGCCCCAGCATTTT.

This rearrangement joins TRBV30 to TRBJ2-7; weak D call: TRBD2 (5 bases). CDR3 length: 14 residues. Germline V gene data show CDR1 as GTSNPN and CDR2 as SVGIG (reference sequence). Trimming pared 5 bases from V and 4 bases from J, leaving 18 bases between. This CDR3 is CAWGSGLEWYEQYF. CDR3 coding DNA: TGTGCCTGGGGATCAGGACTGGAGTGGTACGAGCAGTACTTC.

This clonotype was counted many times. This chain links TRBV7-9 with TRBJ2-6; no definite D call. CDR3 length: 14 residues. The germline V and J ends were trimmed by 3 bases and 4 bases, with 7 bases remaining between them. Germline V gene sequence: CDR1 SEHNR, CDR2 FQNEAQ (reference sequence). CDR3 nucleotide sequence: TGTGCCAGCAGCTTGGGCGCCGGGGCCAACGTCCTGACTTTC. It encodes CASSLGAGANVLTF.

This chain's CDR3 is CASRRPDQDHQYF. The CDR3 DNA is TGTGCCAGCAGACGTCCAGACCAGGACCACCAGTACTTC. The J gene is TRBJ2-5, the V gene TRBV14; D call uncertain. Germline loops: CDR1 SGHDN, CDR2 FVKESK. V lost 6 bases and J lost 10, with 18 bases in between. CDR3 size: 13 residues.

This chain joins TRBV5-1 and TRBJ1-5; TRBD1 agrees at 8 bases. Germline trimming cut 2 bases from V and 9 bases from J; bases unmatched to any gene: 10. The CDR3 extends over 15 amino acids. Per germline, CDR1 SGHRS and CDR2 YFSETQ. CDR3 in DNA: TGCGCCAGCAGCTTTTCCGGACAGGGCGGTACGCCCCAGCATTTT. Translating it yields CASSFSGQGGTPQHF. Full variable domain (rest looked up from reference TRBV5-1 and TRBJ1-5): KAGVTQTPRYLIKTRGQQVTLSCSPISGHRSVSWYQQTPGQGLQFLFEYFSETQRNKGNFPGRFSGRQFSNSRSEMNVSTLELGDSALYLCASSFSGQGGTPQHFGDGTRLSIL.

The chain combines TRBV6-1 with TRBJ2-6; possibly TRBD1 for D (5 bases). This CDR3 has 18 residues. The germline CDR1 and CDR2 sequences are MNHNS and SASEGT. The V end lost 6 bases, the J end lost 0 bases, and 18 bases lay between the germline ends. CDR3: CASRPPGHGDSGANVLTF. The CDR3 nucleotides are TGTGCCAGCAGGCCCCCCGGACATGGGGACTCTGGGGCCAACGTCCTGACTTTC.

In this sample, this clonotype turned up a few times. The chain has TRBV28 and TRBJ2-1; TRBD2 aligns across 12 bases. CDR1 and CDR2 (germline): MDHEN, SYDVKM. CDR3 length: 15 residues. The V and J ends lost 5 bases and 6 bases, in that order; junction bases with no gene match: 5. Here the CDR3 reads CASSRLAGAGNEQFF. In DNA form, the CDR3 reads TGTGCCAGCAGTCGACTAGCGGGAGCCGGCAATGAGCAGTTCTTC.

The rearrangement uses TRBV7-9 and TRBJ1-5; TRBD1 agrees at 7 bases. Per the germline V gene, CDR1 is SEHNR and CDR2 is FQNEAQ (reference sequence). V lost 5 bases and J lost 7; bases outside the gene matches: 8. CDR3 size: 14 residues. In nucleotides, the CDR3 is TGTGCCAGCAGCGCGACAGGGAGCTGGCAGCCCCAGCATTTT. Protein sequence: CASSATGSWQPQHF.

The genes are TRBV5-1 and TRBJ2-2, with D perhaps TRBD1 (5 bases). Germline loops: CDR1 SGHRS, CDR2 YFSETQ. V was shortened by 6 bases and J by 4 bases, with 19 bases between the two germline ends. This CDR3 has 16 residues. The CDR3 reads CASKFNRQWGTGELFF. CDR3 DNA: TGCGCCAGCAAATTTAATCGACAGTGGGGCACCGGGGAGCTGTTTTTT.

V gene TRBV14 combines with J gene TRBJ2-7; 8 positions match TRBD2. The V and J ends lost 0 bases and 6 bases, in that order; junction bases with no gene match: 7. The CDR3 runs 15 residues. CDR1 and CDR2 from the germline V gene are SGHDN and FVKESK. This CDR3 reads CASSQDAAGVGEQYF. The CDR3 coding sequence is TGTGCCAGCAGCCAAGATGCAGCGGGAGTGGGCGAGCAGTACTTC.

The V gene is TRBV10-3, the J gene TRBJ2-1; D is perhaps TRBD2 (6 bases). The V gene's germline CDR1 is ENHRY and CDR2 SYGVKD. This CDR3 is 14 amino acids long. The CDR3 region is CAISPLAPPDEQFF. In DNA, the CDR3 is TGTGCTATCTCCCCACTAGCCCCCCCCGATGAGCAGTTCTTC.

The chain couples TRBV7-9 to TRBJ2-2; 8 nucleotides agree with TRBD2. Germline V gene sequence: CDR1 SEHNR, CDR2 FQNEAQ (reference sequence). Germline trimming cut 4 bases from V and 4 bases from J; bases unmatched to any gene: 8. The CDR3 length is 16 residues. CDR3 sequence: CASSSNSGTGTGELFF. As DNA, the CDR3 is TGTGCCAGCAGCTCAAATAGCGGGACTGGCACCGGGGAGCTGTTTTTT. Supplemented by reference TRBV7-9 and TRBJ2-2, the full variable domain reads DTGVSQNPRHKITKRGQNVTFRCDPISEHNRLYWYRQTLGQGPEFLTYFQNEAQLEKSRLLSDRFSAERPKGSFSTLEIQRTEQGDSAMYLCASSSNSGTGTGELFFGEGSRLTVL.

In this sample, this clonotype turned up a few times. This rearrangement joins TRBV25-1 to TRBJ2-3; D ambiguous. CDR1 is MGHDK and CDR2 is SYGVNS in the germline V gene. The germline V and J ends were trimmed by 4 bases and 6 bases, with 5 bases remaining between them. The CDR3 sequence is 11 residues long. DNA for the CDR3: TGTGCCAGCAGTGTTTTGGATACGCAGTATTTT. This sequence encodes CASSVLDTQYF. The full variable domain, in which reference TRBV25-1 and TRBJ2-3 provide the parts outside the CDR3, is EADIYQTPRYLVIGTGKKITLECSQTMGHDKMYWYQQDPGMELHLIHYSYGVNSTEKGDLSSESTVSRIRTEHFPLTLESARPSHTSQYLCASSVLDTQYFGPGTRLTVL.

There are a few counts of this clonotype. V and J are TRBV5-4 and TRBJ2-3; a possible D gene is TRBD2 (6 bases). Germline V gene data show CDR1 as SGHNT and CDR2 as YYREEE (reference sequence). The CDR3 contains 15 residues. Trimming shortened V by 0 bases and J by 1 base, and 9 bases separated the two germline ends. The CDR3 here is CASSLGASGTDTQYF. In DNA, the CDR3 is TGTGCCAGCAGCTTGGGGGCTAGCGGCACAGATACGCAGTATTTT.

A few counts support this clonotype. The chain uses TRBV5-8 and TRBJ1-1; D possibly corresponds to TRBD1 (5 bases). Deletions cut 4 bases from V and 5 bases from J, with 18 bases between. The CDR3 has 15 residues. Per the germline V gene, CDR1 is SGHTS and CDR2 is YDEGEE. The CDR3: CASSLRQSQTTEAFF. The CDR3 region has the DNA TGTGCCAGCAGCCTTCGACAGAGCCAAACTACTGAAGCTTTCTTT.

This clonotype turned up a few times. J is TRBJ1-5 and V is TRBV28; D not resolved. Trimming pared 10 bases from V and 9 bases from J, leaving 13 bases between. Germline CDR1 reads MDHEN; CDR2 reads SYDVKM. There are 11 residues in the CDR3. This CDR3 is CATSSYWPQHF. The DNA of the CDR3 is TGTGCCACATCATCCTATTGGCCCCAGCATTTT.

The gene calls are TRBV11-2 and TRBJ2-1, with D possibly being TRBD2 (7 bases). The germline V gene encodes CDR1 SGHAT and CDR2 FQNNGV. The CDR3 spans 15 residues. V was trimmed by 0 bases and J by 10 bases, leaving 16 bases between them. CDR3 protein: CASSLEGARGGEQFF. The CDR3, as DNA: TGTGCCAGCAGCTTAGAAGGCGCCAGGGGAGGGGAGCAGTTCTTC.

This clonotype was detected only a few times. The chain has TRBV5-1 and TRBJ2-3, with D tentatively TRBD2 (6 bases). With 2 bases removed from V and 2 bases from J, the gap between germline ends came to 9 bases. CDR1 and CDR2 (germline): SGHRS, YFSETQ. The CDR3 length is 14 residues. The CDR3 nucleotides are TGCGCCAGCAGCTTTAGCGGCTACACAGATACGCAGTATTTT. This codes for CASSFSGYTDTQYF.